The source of this T cell receptor beta chain is a study of T cell repertoires in cytomegalovirus infection. Whole-study context: CMV epitopes that were recently identified and HLA-C-restricted were used alongside well-studied HLA-B-restricted ones.

Points from the study as a whole: CMV-specific TCR beta clonotypes restricted by HLA-C dominated the ex vivo response.

A single record per CDR3 protein comes from TCRdb applying MiXCR to the reads. The table lists some 800,000 distinct CDR3 sequences, about 30% of them singletons. A remark on this clonotype: Antigen specificity is unknown.

The CDR3 is 15 amino acids. The J segment lost 2 bases and the V segment lost 4 bases, leaving 6 bases of the junction unmatched. The specimen was cultured CD8+ T cells from PBMCs, collected from culture after CMV antigen stimulation. The chain carries TRBV12-3 or TRBV12-4 and TRBJ2-3; 7 bases map to TRBD2. The receptor was derived from a human donor in good health (CMV status not recorded). Some clones in this sample may be carry-over from other donors' samples. The CDR3 DNA sequence: TGTGCCAGCAGTTCCGAAGCGGGGCCCACAGATACGCAGTATTTT. Translated: CASSSEAGPTDTQYF.